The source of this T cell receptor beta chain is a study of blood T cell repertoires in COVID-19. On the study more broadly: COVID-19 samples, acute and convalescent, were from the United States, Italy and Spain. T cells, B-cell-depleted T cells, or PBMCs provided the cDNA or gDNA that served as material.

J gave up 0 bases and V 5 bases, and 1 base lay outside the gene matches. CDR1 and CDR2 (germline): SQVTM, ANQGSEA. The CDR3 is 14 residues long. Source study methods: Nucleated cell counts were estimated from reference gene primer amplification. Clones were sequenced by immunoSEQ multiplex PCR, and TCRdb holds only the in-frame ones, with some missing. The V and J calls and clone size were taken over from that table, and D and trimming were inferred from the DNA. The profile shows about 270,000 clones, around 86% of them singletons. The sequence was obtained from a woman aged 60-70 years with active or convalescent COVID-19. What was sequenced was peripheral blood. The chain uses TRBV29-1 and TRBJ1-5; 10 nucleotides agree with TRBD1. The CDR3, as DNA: TGCAGCGTTCGGGACAGGGGTAGCAATCAGCCCCAGCATTTT. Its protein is CSVRDRGSNQPQHF.